The next 7 T cell receptor beta chains were all read from a single sample in a study of blood T cell repertoires in COVID-19. Clones were read by immunoSEQ multiplex PCR, and TCRdb kept only the in-frame ones, dropping some. The sample holds under 250,000 clones, 80% to 90% seen once. The source material was peripheral blood. These receptor sequences come from an elderly man with acute or convalescent COVID-19.

J is TRBJ2-2 and V is TRBV6-2 or TRBV6-3, with 9 bases identical to TRBD1. This CDR3 has 14 residues. Germline assignment: CDR1 MNHEY and CDR2 SVGEGT. J lost 7 bases, V lost 5 bases, and 5 bases had no gene match. CDR3 in DNA: TGTGCCAGCAGTCCCGGGACAGGGATCGGGGAGCTGTTTTTT. Translated: CASSPGTGIGELFF.

This clone was counted only a few times. The chain recombines TRBV5-6 with TRBJ1-1, with D unresolved. The CDR3 length is 17 residues. CDR1 and CDR2 (germline): SGHDT, YYEEEE. V was cut by 3 bases and J by 1 base, with 19 bases left in between. The CDR3 protein is CASSWNSWAGENTEAFF. DNA for the CDR3: TGTGCCAGCAGCTGGAATAGCTGGGCGGGCGAGAACACTGAAGCTTTCTTT.

The rearrangement joins TRBV27 to TRBJ2-7; 7 bases are a match to TRBD1. CDR1 and CDR2 from the germline V gene are MNHEY and SMNVEV (reference sequence). V was pared by 6 bases and J by 0 bases, with 5 bases of the junction left unmatched. CDR3 length: 14 residues. The CDR3 region has the DNA TGTGCCAGCAGCCGTGACAGGGTCTCCTACGAGCAGTACTTC. It yields the protein CASSRDRVSYEQYF.

The gene calls are TRBV21-1 and TRBJ1-1. TRBV21-1 corresponds to a pseudogene. CDR3 length: 17 amino acids. The CDR3 DNA reads TGTGCCAGCAGCAAGAGGGAGGAAGGTCCACCGAACACTGAAGCTTTCTTT. Protein: CASSKREEGPPNTEAFF.

The CDR3 here is CASSGAGNYGYTF. The CDR3 nucleotides read TGTGCCAGCAGTGGAGCAGGGAACTATGGCTACACCTTC. The chain links TRBV25-1 to TRBJ1-2; a possible D gene is TRBD1 (5 bases). V was cut by 4 bases and J by 2 bases, with 8 bases left in between. The CDR3 runs to 13 residues. Germline assignment: CDR1 MGHDK and CDR2 SYGVNS.

This sequence joins TRBV7-6 and TRBJ1-3; a possible D gene is TRBD1 (6 bases). CDR1 is SGHVS and CDR2 is FNYEAQ in the germline V gene. V dropped 0 bases and J dropped 4 bases, with 13 bases sitting between them. This CDR3 contains 16 residues. CDR3 DNA sequence: TGTGCCAGCAGCTTAGCGTATGCGACAGGAGGAAACACCATATATTTT. Its protein product is CASSLAYATGGNTIYF.

V is TRBV25-1 and J is TRBJ1-2, with D unresolved. The CDR3 is 14 amino acids. V was pared by 6 bases and J by 2 bases, with 13 bases between. Per the germline V gene, CDR1 is MGHDK and CDR2 is SYGVNS. CDR3 nucleotide sequence: TGTGCCAGCAGCTCTTCCGCGGGGAACTATGGCTACACCTTC. Amino acid sequence: CASSSSAGNYGYTF.